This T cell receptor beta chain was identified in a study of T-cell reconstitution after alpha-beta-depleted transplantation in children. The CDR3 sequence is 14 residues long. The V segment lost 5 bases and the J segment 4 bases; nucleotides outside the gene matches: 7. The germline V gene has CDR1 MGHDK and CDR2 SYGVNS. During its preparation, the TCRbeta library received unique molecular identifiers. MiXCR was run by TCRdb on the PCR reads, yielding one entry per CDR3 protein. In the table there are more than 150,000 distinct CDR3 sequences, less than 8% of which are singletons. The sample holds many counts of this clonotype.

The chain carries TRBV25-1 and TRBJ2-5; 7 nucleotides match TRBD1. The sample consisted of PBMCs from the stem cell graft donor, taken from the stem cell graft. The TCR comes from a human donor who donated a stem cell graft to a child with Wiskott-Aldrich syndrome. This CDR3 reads CASSHRQGRETQYF. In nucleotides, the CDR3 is TGTGCCAGCAGTCACCGACAGGGAAGAGAGACCCAGTACTTC.